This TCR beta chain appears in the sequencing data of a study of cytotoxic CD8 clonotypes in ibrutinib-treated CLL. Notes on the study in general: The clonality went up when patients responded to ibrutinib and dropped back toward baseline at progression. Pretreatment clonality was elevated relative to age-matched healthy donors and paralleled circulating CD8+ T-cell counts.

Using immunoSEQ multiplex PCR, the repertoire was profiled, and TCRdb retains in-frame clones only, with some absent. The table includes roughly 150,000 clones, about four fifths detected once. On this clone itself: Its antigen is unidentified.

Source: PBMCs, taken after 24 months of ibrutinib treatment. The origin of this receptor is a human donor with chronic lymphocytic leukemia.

This chain's CDR3 is CASTSLPHGYTF. The CDR3 DNA reads as TGTGCCAGCACCTCCCTGCCCCATGGCTACACCTTC. V and J are TRBV28 and TRBJ1-2, with D hard to call. V was cut by 7 bases and J by 6 bases, with 12 bases left in between. The V gene's germline CDR1 is MDHEN and CDR2 SYDVKM. The CDR3 totals 12 residues.